Reported below is one T cell receptor (beta chain). This clone's antigen is unknown. Base qualities are not at hand, and no much larger clone is one base apart. The data were taken from a study of blood T cell repertoires in COVID-19 (TCRdb year 2020). Background for the entire study: Samples covering the acute and convalescent phases of COVID-19 were provided by collaborators in the United States, Italy and Spain. The prospective study material was composed of cDNA or gDNA derived from T cells, B-cell-depleted T cells, or PBMCs. Deeply sampled blood TCRbeta repertoires from subjects exposed to, actively infected with, or recovered from COVID-19 were included in the dataset. A freely available public database, intended as a resource for researchers studying the immune response to SARS-CoV-2, is where the repertoires were released. The samples were drawn from the first 160 participants of the ongoing ImmuneRACE study and from roughly 1,300 subjects provided by 6 global collaborators. Sample metadata almost always included a de-identified subject ID, COVID-19 status, age in years and sex. Where HLA class I and class II types were available, the types were taken from metadata supplied by the sample provider, not from assay-based typing. The paper as a whole reports these results and caveats: How much clinical and demographic metadata was included differed by source and by participant, and the metadata was provided uncurated.

TCRbeta CDR3 regions were amplified from genomic DNA by means of the immunoSEQ Assay, a bias-controlled multiplex PCR. In the source study's methods: Nucleated cell counts per sample were estimated from amplification of reference gene primers within the assay. To quantify the absolute abundance of each unique TCRbeta CDR3 rearrangement, sequence reads were collapsed and filtered. Productive Simpson clonality was computed per sample as the square root of Simpson's diversity index over productive rearrangements. TCRdb limited this immuneACCESS table to in-frame rearrangements with V and J called. A share of clones is missing; checked studies link under half to unresolved V genes, and the rest is unexplained. The V and J calls and clone size are taken from that table; D and trimming were inferred from the DNA. Present in this sample are 23,000 or so clones, roughly 84% of which were seen just once. Of the sample, 3% to 4% is held by the ten largest clones.

Collaborating institutions collected whole blood in K2EDTA tubes following their own protocols. For TCRbeta analysis, collaborators shipped samples as frozen whole blood, isolated PBMCs, or DNA extracted from either of those sample types. The sequence derives from a man aged 40-49 years with acute or convalescent COVID-19. Material: peripheral blood.

The nucleotide sequence reads as follows: TGTGCCAGCAGTTACGAGGCAGCCGATTCACCCCTCCACTTT. It translates to CASSYEAADSPLHF. The sequence joins TRBV6-5 to TRBJ1-6; no confident D gene assignment can be made. Measured from the cysteine to the phenylalanine, the CDR3 is 14 residues long. Just CDR3 DNA is preserved here, 42 bases in frame from base 1. The germline V gene yields MNHEY for CDR1 and SVGAGI for CDR2. Deletion took 2 bases off V and 8 bases off J, with a span of 10 bases between the germline ends.